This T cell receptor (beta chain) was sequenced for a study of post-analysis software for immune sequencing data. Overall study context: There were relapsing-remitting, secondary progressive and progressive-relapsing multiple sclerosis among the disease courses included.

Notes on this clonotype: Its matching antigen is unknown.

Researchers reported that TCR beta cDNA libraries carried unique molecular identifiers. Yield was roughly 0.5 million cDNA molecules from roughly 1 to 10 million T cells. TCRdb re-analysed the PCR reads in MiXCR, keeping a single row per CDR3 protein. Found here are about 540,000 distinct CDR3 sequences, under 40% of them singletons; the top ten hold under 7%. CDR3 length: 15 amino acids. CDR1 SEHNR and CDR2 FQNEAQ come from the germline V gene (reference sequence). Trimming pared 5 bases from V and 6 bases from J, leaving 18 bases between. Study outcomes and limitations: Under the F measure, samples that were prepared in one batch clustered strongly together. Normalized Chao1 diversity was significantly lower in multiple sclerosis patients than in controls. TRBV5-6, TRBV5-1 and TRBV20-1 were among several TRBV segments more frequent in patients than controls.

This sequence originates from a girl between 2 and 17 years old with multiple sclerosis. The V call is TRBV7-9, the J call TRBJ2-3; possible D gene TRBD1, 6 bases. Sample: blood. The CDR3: CASSQSGQPRDTQYF. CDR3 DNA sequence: TGTGCCAGCAGCCAAAGTGGACAGCCCCGTGATACGCAGTATTTT.